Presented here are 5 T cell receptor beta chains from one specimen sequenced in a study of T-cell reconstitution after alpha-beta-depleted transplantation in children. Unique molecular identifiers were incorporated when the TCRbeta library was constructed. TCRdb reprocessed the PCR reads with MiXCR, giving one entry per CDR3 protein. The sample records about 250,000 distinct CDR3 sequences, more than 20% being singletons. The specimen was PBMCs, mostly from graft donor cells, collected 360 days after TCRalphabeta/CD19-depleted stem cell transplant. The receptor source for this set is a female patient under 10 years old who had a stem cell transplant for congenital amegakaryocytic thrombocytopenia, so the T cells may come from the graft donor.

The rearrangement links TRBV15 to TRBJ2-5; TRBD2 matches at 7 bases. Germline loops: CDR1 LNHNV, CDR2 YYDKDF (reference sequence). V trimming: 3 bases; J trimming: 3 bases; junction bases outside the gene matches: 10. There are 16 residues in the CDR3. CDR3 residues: CATSRNLAEPKETQYF. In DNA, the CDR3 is TGTGCCACCAGCAGGAACCTAGCGGAACCGAAAGAGACCCAGTACTTC.

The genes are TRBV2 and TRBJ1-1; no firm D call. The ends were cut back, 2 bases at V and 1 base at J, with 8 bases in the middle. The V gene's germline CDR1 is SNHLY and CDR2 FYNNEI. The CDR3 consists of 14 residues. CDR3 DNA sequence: TGTGCCAGCAGTGAATCTTTAGGGAACACTGAAGCTTTCTTT. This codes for CASSESLGNTEAFF.

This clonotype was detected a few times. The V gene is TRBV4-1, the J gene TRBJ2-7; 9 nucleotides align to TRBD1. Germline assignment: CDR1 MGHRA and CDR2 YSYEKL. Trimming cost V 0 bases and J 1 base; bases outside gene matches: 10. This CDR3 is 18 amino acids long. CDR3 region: CASSQEPGTGIGSYEQYF. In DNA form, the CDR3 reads TGCGCCAGCAGCCAAGAACCGGGGACAGGGATCGGATCCTACGAGCAGTACTTC.

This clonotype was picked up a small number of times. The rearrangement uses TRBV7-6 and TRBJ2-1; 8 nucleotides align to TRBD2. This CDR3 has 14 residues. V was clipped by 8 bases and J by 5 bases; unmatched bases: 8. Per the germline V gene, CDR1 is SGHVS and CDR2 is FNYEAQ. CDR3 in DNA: TGTGCCAGCTGCCGACTAGCGCTTGACAATGAGCAGTTCTTC. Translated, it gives CASCRLALDNEQFF. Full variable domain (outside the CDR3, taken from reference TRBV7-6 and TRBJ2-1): GAGVSQSPRYKVTKRGQDVALRCDPISGHVSLYWYRQALGQGPEFLTYFNYEAQQDKSGLPNDRFSAERPEGSISTLTIQRTEQRDSAMYRCASCRLALDNEQFFGPGTRLTVL.

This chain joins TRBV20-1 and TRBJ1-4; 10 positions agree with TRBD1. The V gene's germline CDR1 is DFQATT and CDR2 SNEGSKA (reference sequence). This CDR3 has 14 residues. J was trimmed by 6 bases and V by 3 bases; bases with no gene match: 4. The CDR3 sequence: CSASPGQGHEKLFF. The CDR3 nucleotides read TGCAGTGCTAGCCCGGGACAGGGGCATGAAAAACTGTTTTTT.